The 22 T cell receptor beta chains below were found in one sample sequenced in a study of T cells in Graves' hyperthyroidism and ophthalmopathy. From RNA transcripts, TCR beta CDR3 regions were amplified. Researchers ran a first-round RT-PCR on the TCR CDR3 using the HTBI primer set. TCRdb re-analysed the multiplex PCR reads in MiXCR, keeping a single row per CDR3 protein. There are about 250,000 distinct CDR3 sequences in the sample; around 20% occur only once, and around two thirds lies in the top ten. Sequencing was carried out using blood. These receptors were collected from a man aged 25 to 45 with Graves' ophthalmopathy.

This clonotype occurred a few times. The gene calls are TRBV11-2 and TRBJ2-7; 12 bases line up with TRBD2. Germline V gene data show CDR1 as SGHAT and CDR2 as FQNNGV. The CDR3 is made up of 14 amino acids. J was trimmed by 0 bases and V by 8 bases; bases with no gene match: 2. In DNA, the CDR3 is TGTGCCAGCCGGACTAGCGGGGACTCCTACGAGCAGTACTTC. As protein: CASRTSGDSYEQYF.

This sequence joins TRBV7-9 and TRBJ2-5, with D maybe TRBD2 (6 bases). Per germline, CDR1 SEHNR and CDR2 FQNEAQ (reference sequence). The germline V and J ends were trimmed by 6 bases and 1 base, with 15 bases remaining between them. This CDR3 is 15 amino acids long. The CDR3 region is CASRLGGGAQETQYF. For the CDR3, the DNA is TGTGCCAGCAGGCTGGGCGGAGGGGCCCAAGAGACCCAGTACTTC.

V and J are TRBV20-1 and TRBJ2-1; TRBD2 aligns across 11 bases. V shed 7 bases, J shed 8 bases, and the junction held 16 bases outside the gene matches. This CDR3 region has 16 residues. From germline, CDR1 is DFQATT and CDR2 SNEGSKA (reference sequence). The chain's CDR3 is CSVDPGLAAQGDEQFF. Written as DNA, the CDR3 is TGCAGTGTAGACCCGGGACTAGCGGCACAGGGGGATGAGCAGTTCTTC.

This clonotype was seen ten or more times. This chain links TRBV3-1 with TRBJ1-1; possibly TRBD1 for D (6 bases). Germline lookup yields CDR1 LGHDT and CDR2 YNNKEL (reference sequence). This CDR3 is built from 16 residues. The V end lost 1 base, the J end lost 0 bases, and 12 bases lay between the germline ends. CDR3 sequence (DNA): TGTGCCAGCAGCCAAGGGGGGACAACACTGAACACTGAAGCTTTCTTT. It codes for CASSQGGTTLNTEAFF. Variable domain in full (rest from reference TRBV3-1 and TRBJ1-1): DTAVSQTPKYLVTQMGNDKSIKCEQNLGHDTMYWYKQDSKKFLKIMFSYNNKELIINETVPNRFSPKSPDKAHLNLHINSLELGDSAVYFCASSQGGTTLNTEAFFGQGTRLTVV.

This chain joins TRBV4-2 and TRBJ2-3, with no clear D. CDR1 and CDR2 from the germline V gene are LGHNA and YNFKEQ. The CDR3 sequence is 13 residues long. V shed 4 bases and J shed 2 bases, with 7 bases lying between them. CDR3 sequence: CASSPGYTDTQYF. The CDR3 DNA is TGTGCCAGCAGCCCCGGCTACACAGATACGCAGTATTTT.

The V call is TRBV2, the J call TRBJ2-7, with 9 bases matching TRBD1. Trimming took 6 bases from V and 4 from J; bases not matched to a gene: 16. The CDR3 spans 17 residues. Germline values: CDR1 SNHLY, CDR2 FYNNEI. CDR3 sequence: CASRGQGWVKPSYEQYF. The DNA of the CDR3 is TGTGCCAGCAGGGGACAGGGATGGGTTAAACCCTCATACGAGCAGTACTTC.

The CDR3 nucleotides read TGCAGTGCTCGATACACAAACAATGAGCAGTTCTTC. Its translation: CSARYTNNEQFF. V gene TRBV20-1 combines with J gene TRBJ2-1; D call uncertain. The CDR3 extends over 12 amino acids. Germline V lookup: CDR1 DFQATT, CDR2 SNEGSKA (reference sequence). Trimming shortened V by 5 bases and J by 5 bases, and 10 bases separated the two germline ends.

This clonotype has just a few counts. V and J are TRBV5-1 and TRBJ2-3, with 12 bases lining up with TRBD2. The CDR3 sequence is 17 residues long. CDR1 and CDR2 from the germline V gene are SGHRS and YFSETQ. V shed 0 bases, J shed 4 bases, and the junction held 6 bases outside the gene matches. The CDR3 DNA follows: TGCGCCAGCAGCTTGGCCGGACTAGCGGGATCCGCAGATACGCAGTATTTT. Its protein product is CASSLAGLAGSADTQYF. Full variable domain (missing parts from reference TRBV5-1 and TRBJ2-3): KAGVTQTPRYLIKTRGQQVTLSCSPISGHRSVSWYQQTPGQGLQFLFEYFSETQRNKGNFPGRFSGRQFSNSRSEMNVSTLELGDSALYLCASSLAGLAGSADTQYFGPGTRLTVL.

The sample holds a few counts of this clonotype. J is TRBJ2-7 and V is TRBV4-2; the match to TRBD2 covers 7 bases. V dropped 4 bases and J dropped 3; count of bases not matched to a gene: 12. Germline lookup yields CDR1 LGHNA and CDR2 YNFKEQ. This CDR3 is built from 16 residues. CDR3 residues: CASSLEAGVHHYEQYF. CDR3 bases: TGTGCCAGCAGCCTAGAGGCGGGGGTGCACCACTACGAGCAGTACTTC.

This clonotype was counted at least ten times. The chain links TRBV3-1 to TRBJ2-7, with D perhaps TRBD2 (6 bases). The germline gives CDR1 LGHDT, CDR2 YNNKEL (reference sequence). The CDR3 contains 15 residues. V was trimmed by 2 bases and J by 2 bases, leaving 13 bases between them. CDR3 coding DNA: TGTGCCAGCAGCCAAAAGGGGAGACTAGCCTACGAGCAGTACTTC. Its protein is CASSQKGRLAYEQYF.

This clonotype was seen at least ten times. This sequence joins TRBV2 and TRBJ2-7; D perhaps matches TRBD1 (5 bases). Germline CDR1 reads SNHLY; CDR2 reads FYNNEI. This CDR3 contains 15 residues. V gave up 5 bases and J gave up 5 bases, with 19 bases separating them. Written as DNA, the CDR3 is TGTGCCAGCAGTTGGGGCAGGACACGTTCCGACGAGCAGTACTTC. Protein sequence: CASSWGRTRSDEQYF.

The V call is TRBV9, the J call TRBJ2-7, with no clear D. Germline CDR1 SGDLS, CDR2 YYNGEE. This CDR3 spans 16 amino acids. V was clipped by 5 bases and J by 0 bases, with 18 bases between them. The CDR3 loop reads CASSLTVGAFSYEQYF. Here the CDR3 DNA reads TGTGCCAGCAGTTTAACCGTCGGTGCGTTCTCCTACGAGCAGTACTTC. The full variable domain, in which reference TRBV9 and TRBJ2-7 provide the parts outside the CDR3, is DSGVTQTPKHLITATGQRVTLRCSPRSGDLSVYWYQQSLDQGLQFLIQYYNGEERAKGNILERFSAQQFPDLHSELNLSSLELGDSALYFCASSLTVGAFSYEQYFGPGTRLTVT.

V and J are TRBV12-3 or TRBV12-4 and TRBJ1-3, with 7 bases aligning to TRBD1. The CDR3 has 20 residues. J was trimmed by 2 bases and V by 8 bases; bases with no gene match: 24. The CDR3 sequence is CASGGGLDRTNWRAGNTIYF. The CDR3 DNA sequence: TGTGCCAGCGGGGGTGGGTTGGACAGGACCAACTGGCGTGCTGGAAACACCATATATTTT.

This clonotype showed up many times. The rearrangement links TRBV3-1 to TRBJ1-3; 9 bases are a match to TRBD1. The CDR3 covers 15 residues. The J segment lost 2 bases and the V segment lost 4 bases, leaving 3 bases of the junction unmatched. Germline V CDR1 and CDR2: LGHDT, YNNKEL (reference sequence). The CDR3 bases are TGTGCCAGCAGCCGGGACAGGGAGGCTGGAAACACCATATATTTT. Translation: CASSRDREAGNTIYF.

The sample holds a few counts of this clonotype. The J gene is TRBJ2-7, the V gene TRBV29-1; TRBD2 matches 7 bases. Trimming at V came to 3 bases and at J to 2 bases, leaving 1 base not matched to a gene. In germline, CDR1 is SQVTM, CDR2 ANQGSEA. The CDR3 has 12 residues. The CDR3: CSVEGGPYEQYF. DNA of the CDR3: TGCAGCGTTGAGGGAGGGCCCTACGAGCAGTACTTC.

The gene calls are TRBV6-1 and TRBJ2-4; 11 bases match TRBD1. V trimming: 2 bases; J trimming: 6 bases; junction bases outside the gene matches: 9. Germline V gene sequence: CDR1 MNHNS, CDR2 SASEGT. The CDR3 loop spans 17 amino acids. The CDR3 sequence is CASSELLGTGGRNIQYF. In DNA, the CDR3 is TGTGCCAGCAGTGAACTCCTAGGGACAGGGGGGCGAAACATTCAGTACTTC.

The J gene is TRBJ2-7, the V gene TRBV12-3 or TRBV12-4, with D maybe TRBD2 (6 bases). The CDR3 length is 17 residues. Trimming shortened V by 4 bases and J by 0 bases, and 19 bases separated the two germline ends. CDR3 loop: CASSSHGASAYSYEQYF. DNA for the CDR3: TGTGCCAGCAGTTCTCATGGGGCTAGCGCATACTCCTACGAGCAGTACTTC.

The chain is built from TRBV5-1 and TRBJ2-1; 11 nucleotides line up with TRBD2. The CDR3 loop spans 19 amino acids. Trimming at V came to 3 bases and at J to 6 bases, leaving 17 bases not matched to a gene. Germline lookup yields CDR1 SGHRS and CDR2 YFSETQ. The chain's CDR3 is CASSSNGILAGAVLNEQFF. The CDR3 DNA is TGCGCCAGCAGCTCGAATGGGATACTAGCGGGAGCGGTCCTCAATGAGCAGTTCTTC.

This clonotype appeared many times. V is TRBV7-8 and J is TRBJ2-7; D is ambiguous. With 3 bases removed from V and 4 bases from J, the gap between germline ends came to 7 bases. Germline V gene data show CDR1 as SGHVS and CDR2 as FQNEAQ. This CDR3 has 12 amino acids. DNA of the CDR3: TGTGCCAGCAGCTTTCGCGATTACGAGCAGTACTTC. The encoded protein is CASSFRDYEQYF.

The sample holds many counts of this clonotype. This chain uses TRBV20-1 with TRBJ2-1, with 7 bases aligning to TRBD2. Trimming removed 4 bases from V and 2 bases from J; junction bases left unmatched: 11. Germline assignment: CDR1 DFQATT and CDR2 SNEGSKA (reference sequence). There are 16 residues in the CDR3. CDR3 residues: CSATAHLAVPYNEQFF. Written as DNA, the CDR3 is TGCAGTGCTACCGCCCATCTAGCGGTACCCTACAATGAGCAGTTCTTC.

This rearrangement joins TRBV5-5 to TRBJ1-6; 7 nucleotides line up with TRBD1. The CDR3 is 16 amino acids. Germline-derived CDR1 and CDR2 are SGHKS and YYEKEE (reference sequence). V lost 4 bases to trimming and J lost 7 bases; unmatched junction nucleotides: 11. CDR3 nucleotide sequence: TGTGCCAGCAGCCTTTACACGGACAGGAACAATTCACCCCTCCACTTT. This translates into CASSLYTDRNNSPLHF.

The rearrangement uses TRBV4-2 and TRBJ1-1; D ambiguous. The CDR3 runs 11 residues. V shed 0 bases and J shed 11 bases, with 7 bases lying between them. Germline loops: CDR1 LGHNA, CDR2 YNFKEQ. The CDR3 here is CASSQEGFAFF. As DNA, the CDR3 is TGTGCCAGCAGCCAAGAAGGGTTCGCTTTCTTT.